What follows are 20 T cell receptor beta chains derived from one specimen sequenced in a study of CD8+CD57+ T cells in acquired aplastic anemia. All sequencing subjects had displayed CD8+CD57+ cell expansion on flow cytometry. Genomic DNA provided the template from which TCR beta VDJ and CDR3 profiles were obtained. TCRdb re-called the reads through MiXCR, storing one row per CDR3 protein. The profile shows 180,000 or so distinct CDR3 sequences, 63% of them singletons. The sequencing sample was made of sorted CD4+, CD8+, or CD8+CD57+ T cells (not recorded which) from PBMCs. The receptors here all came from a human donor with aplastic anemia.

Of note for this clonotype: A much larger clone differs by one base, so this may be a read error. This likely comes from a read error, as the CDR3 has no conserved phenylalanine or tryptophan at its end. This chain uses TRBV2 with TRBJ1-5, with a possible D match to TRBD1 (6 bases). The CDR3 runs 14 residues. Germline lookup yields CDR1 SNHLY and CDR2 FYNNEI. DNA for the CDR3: TGCAGTGCGAGGACAGAGCATAGCAATCAGCCCCAGCATTCT. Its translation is CSARTEHSNQPQHS.

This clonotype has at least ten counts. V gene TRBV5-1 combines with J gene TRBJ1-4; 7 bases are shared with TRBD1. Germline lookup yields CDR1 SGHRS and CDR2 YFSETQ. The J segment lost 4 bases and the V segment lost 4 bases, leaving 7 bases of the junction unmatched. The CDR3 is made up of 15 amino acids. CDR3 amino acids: CASSLTGAGNEKLFF. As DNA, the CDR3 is TGCGCCAGCAGCCTTACAGGGGCGGGTAATGAAAAACTGTTTTTT.

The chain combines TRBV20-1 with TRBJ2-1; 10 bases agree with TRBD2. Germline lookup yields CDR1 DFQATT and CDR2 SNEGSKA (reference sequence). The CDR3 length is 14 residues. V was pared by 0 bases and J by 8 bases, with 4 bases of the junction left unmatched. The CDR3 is CSARDSGGAYEQFF. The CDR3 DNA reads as TGCAGTGCTAGAGACAGCGGGGGGGCCTATGAGCAGTTCTTC.

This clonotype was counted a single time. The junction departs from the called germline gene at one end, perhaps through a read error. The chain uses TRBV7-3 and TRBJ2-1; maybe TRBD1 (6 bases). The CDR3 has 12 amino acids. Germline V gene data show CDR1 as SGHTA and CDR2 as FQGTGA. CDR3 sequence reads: CASSSWDNQQFF. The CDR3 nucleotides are TGTGCCAGCAGCTCCTGGGACAATCAGCAGTTCTTC.

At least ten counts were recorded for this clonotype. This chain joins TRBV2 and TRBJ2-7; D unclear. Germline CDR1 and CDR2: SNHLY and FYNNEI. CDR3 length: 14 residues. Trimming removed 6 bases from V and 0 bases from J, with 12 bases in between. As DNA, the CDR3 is TGTGCCAGCAGGGTTTCGAGAAACTCCTACGAGCAGTACTTC. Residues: CASRVSRNSYEQYF.

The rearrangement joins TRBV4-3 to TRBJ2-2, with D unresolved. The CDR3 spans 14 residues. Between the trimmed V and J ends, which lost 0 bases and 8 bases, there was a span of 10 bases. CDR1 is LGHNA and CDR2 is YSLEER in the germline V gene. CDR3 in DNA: TGCGCCAGCAGCCAAGAGCCGAGCGCGGGGGAGCTGTTTTTT. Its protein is CASSQEPSAGELFF.

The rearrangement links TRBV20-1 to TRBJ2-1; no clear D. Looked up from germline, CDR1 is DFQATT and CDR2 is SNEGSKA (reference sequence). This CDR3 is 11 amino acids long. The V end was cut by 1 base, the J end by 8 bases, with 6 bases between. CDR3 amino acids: CSARAGHEQFF. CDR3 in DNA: TGCAGTGCTAGAGCAGGTCATGAGCAGTTCTTC.

CDR3 sequence: CASSPTTGGKEQFF. The CDR3 region has the DNA TGTGCCAGCAGCCCCACGACAGGGGGCAAGGAGCAGTTCTTC. The chain combines TRBV7-6 with TRBJ2-1; the match to TRBD1 covers 10 bases. V was pared by 5 bases and J by 10 bases, with 8 bases of the junction left unmatched. CDR1 and CDR2 (germline): SGHVS, FNYEAQ. CDR3 length: 14 amino acids.

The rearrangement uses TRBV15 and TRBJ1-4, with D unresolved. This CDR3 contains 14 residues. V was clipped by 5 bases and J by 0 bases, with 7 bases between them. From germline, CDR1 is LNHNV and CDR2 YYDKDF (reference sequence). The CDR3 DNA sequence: TGTGCCACCAGCCTAGGTGCAACTAATGAAAAACTGTTTTTT. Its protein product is CATSLGATNEKLFF.

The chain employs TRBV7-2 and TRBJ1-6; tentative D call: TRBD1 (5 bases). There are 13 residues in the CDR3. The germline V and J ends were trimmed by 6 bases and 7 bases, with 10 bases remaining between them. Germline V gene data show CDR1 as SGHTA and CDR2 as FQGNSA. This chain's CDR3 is CASSWGLNSPLHF. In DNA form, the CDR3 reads TGTGCCAGCAGTTGGGGCCTGAATTCACCCCTCCACTTT. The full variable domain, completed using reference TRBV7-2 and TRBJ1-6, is GAGVSQSPSNKVTEKGKDVELRCDPISGHTALYWYRQSLGQGLEFLIYFQGNSAPDKSGLPSDRFSAERTGGSVSTLTIQRTQQEDSAVYLCASSWGLNSPLHFGNGTRLTVT.

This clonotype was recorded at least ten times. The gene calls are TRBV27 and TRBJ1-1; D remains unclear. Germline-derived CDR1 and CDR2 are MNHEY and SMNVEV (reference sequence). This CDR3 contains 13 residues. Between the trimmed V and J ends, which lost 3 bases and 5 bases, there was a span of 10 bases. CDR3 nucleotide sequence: TGTGCCAGCAGTTTGGGCCCAGCGACTGAAGCTTTCTTT. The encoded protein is CASSLGPATEAFF.

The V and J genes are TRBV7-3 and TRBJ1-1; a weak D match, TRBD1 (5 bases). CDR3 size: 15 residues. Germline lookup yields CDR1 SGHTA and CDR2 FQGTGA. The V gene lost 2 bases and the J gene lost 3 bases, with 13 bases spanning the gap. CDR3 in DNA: TGTGCCAGCAGCTTATATGGGGGATTGTACACTGAAGCTTTCTTT. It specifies CASSLYGGLYTEAFF.

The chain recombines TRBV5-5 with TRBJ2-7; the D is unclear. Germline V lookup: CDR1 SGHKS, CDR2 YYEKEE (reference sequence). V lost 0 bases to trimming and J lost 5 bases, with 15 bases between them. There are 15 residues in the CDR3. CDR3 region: CASSLVVRPRHEQYF. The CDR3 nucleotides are TGTGCCAGCAGCTTGGTGGTCAGGCCCAGGCACGAGCAGTACTTC.

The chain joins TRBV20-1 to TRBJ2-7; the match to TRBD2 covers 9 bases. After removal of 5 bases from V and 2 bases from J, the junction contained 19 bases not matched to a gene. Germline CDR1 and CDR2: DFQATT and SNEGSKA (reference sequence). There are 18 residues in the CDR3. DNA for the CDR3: TGCAGTGCTCCCCCCCTAGCGGGACTTGGGTTCCCTACCTACGAGCAGTACTTC. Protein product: CSAPPLAGLGFPTYEQYF.

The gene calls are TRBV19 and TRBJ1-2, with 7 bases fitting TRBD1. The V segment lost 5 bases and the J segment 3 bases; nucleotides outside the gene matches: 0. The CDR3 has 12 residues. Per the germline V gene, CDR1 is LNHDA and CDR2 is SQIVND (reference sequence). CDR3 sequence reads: CASSQGDYGYTF. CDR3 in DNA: TGTGCCAGTAGTCAGGGGGACTATGGCTACACCTTC.

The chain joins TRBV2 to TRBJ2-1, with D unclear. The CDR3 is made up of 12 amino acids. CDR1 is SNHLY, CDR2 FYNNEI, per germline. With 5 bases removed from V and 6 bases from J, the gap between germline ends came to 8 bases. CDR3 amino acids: CASSPEFNEQFF. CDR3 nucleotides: TGTGCCAGCAGTCCAGAGTTCAATGAGCAGTTCTTC.

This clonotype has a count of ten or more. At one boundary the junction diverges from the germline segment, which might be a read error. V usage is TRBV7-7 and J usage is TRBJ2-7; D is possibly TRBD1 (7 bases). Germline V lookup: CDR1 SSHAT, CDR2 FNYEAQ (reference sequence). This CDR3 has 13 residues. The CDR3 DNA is TGTGCTAGCAGCCCAGGCAGGGGGGACGAGCAGTACTTC. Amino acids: CASSPGRGDEQYF.

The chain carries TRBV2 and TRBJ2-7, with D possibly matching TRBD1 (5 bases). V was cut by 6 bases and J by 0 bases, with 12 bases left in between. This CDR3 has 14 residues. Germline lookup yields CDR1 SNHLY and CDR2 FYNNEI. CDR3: CASRQDGASYEQYF. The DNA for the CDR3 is TGTGCCAGCAGACAGGACGGAGCCTCCTACGAGCAGTACTTC.

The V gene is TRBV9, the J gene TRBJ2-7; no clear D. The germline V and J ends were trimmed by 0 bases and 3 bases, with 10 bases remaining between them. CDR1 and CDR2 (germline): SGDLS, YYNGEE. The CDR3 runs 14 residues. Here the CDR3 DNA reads TGTGCCAGCAGCGTAGCGGGTGGGGACTACGAGCAGTACTTC. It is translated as CASSVAGGDYEQYF.

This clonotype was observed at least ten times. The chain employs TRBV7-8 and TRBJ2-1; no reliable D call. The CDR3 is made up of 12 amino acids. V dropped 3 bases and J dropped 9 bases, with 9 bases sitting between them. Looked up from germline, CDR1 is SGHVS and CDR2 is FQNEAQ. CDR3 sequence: CASSFQGLEQFF. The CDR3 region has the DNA TGTGCCAGCAGCTTTCAAGGTCTTGAGCAGTTCTTC.